These T cell receptor beta chains were read from a single sample in a study of blood T cell repertoires in COVID-19. Here immunoSEQ multiplex PCR was the method, and the copy in TCRdb shows in-frame clones only, minus some. Of more than 200,000 clones listed, about 88% are singletons. Sequenced: peripheral blood. The receptor set was obtained from a woman in her sixties with COVID-19, enrolled during active disease. Each CDR3 is given with its conserved first and last residue. The D gene is left open where the match is weak. Rows may omit the clone size; those that give it use once, few, many or a size class.

NA,TRBJ1-2,TRBV5-1,NA,TGCGCCAGCAGCTTGGTACAGGGCCCAGGCGGCTACACCTTC,CASSLVQGPGGYTF
NA,TRBJ2-7,TRBV10-3,NA,TGTGCCATCACCGATAGAGGGGAGCAGTACTTC,CAITDRGEQYF
NA,TRBJ1-5,TRBV27,NA,TGTGCCAGCAGTTTGGGGACACCGAGCAATCAGCCCCAGCATTTT,CASSLGTPSNQPQHF
TRBD2,TRBJ2-1,TRBV5-4,NA,TGTGCCAGCAGCCAAGGGGGGACTAGCGGGAGTTACAATGAGCAGTTCTTC,CASSQGGTSGSYNEQFF
TRBD2,TRBJ2-7,TRBV28,NA,TGTGCCAGCAGTCCCCCGGGGGGGATCTCCTACGAGCAGTACTTC,CASSPPGGISYEQYF
NA,TRBJ2-3,TRBV28,NA,TGTGCCAGCAGTGCCCTAACGAGGAGGATCGATACGCAGTATTTT,CASSALTRRIDTQYF
TRBD2,TRBJ2-7,TRBV6-5,few,TGTGCCAGCATCCGTGGAGCGGGAAGTGATTACGAGCAGTACTTC,CASIRGAGSDYEQYF
NA,TRBJ2-7,TRBV7-6,NA,TGTGCCAGCAGCTTGGTTCCAAGCGACGAGCAGTACTTC,CASSLVPSDEQYF
NA,TRBJ1-2,TRBV2,NA,TGTGCCAGCAGGGCCTGGGGGGATTCTTCGGGCTACACCTTC,CASRAWGDSSGYTF
NA,TRBJ2-1,TRBV28,NA,TGTGCCAGCAGTTTCCCCCCCGGGACTTACAATGAGCAGTTCTTC,CASSFPPGTYNEQFF
TRBD2,TRBJ2-1,TRBV7-2,NA,TGTGCCAGCAGCTTAAGTAAGGGCGGGAGGGCCACTAATGAGCAGTTCTTC,CASSLSKGGRATNEQFF
TRBD2,TRBJ2-5,TRBV19,NA,TGTGCCAGTAGTAGCGGGAGAGAGACCCAGTACTTC,CASSSGRETQYF
NA,TRBJ1-2,TRBV19,NA,TGTGCCAGTACCGCCCTAGACAGGAACTATGGCTACACCTTC,CASTALDRNYGYTF
NA,TRBJ2-2,TRBV24-1,NA,TGTGCCACCAGTGATAGTACGGGAGTGAGGGCCGGGGAGCTGTTTTTT,CATSDSTGVRAGELFF
NA,TRBJ2-3,TRBV13,NA,TGTGCCAGCAGCTTAGGCCACACAGATACGCAGTATTTT,CASSLGHTDTQYF
TRBD2,TRBJ2-3,TRBV27,NA,TGTGCCAGCAGTTTCCAAACTAGCGGGAAGACCTATACGCAGTATTTT,CASSFQTSGKTYTQYF
NA,TRBJ1-5,TRBV6-5,few,TGTGCCAGCAGTACAGGGTATAGCAATCAGCCCCAGCATTTT,CASSTGYSNQPQHF
TRBD2,TRBJ2-7,TRBV6-8,NA,TGTGCCAGCAGCCGCGCCCCCCCCGGGACTAGCGGGGTTTACGAGCAGTACTTC,CASSRAPPGTSGVYEQYF
NA,TRBJ1-4,TRBV5-1,NA,TGCGCCAGCAGCCCCGGGACAAACAGTTATGAAAAACTGTTTTTT,CASSPGTNSYEKLFF
NA,TRBJ2-3,TRBV6-2/TRBV6-3,NA,TGTGCCAGCAGCCTCAACACAGATACGCAGTATTTT,CASSLNTDTQYF
NA,TRBJ2-1,TRBV18,NA,TGTGCCAGCTCACCACGTAGCGGATCCTACAATGAGCAGTTCTTC,CASSPRSGSYNEQFF
NA,TRBJ1-5,TRBV19,few,TGTGCCAGTGGAAGCCCAGCCGGAGGTCGGCCCCAGCATTTT,CASGSPAGGRPQHF
TRBD1,TRBJ2-5,TRBV24-1,NA,TGTGCCACCAGTGTGTCGGGACAGGGAAGAGAGACCCAGTACTTC,CATSVSGQGRETQYF
TRBD1,TRBJ1-3,TRBV9,NA,TGTGCCAGCAGCCATATGACAGGGGGCTCTGGAAACACCATATATTTT,CASSHMTGGSGNTIYF
TRBD2,TRBJ2-2,TRBV28,NA,TGTGCCAGCACCAAAAGGGAGGGACCCACCGGGGAGCTGTTTTTT,CASTKREGPTGELFF
NA,TRBJ2-1,TRBV2,NA,TGTGCCAGCAGTTCTAGGAACAATGAGCAGTTCTTC,CASSSRNNEQFF
NA,TRBJ2-1,TRBV3-1/TRBV3-2,NA,TGTGCCAGCAGCCAAGATCTGGCTAGCGCGTCGTGGGAGCAGTTCTTC,CASSQDLASASWEQFF
NA,TRBJ2-7,TRBV18,NA,TGTGCCAGCTCACAGGACACCCAAGTAGGCAAGCAGTACTTC,CASSQDTQVGKQYF
NA,TRBJ1-6,TRBV30,NA,TGTGCCTGGAGAGGCGGACTGTCTAATTCACCCCTCCACTTT,CAWRGGLSNSPLHF
NA,TRBJ2-3,TRBV6-5,few,TGTGCCAGCAGGGGGGACTTCTTCCCCCCGGATACGCAGTATTTT,CASRGDFFPPDTQYF
TRBD1,TRBJ2-7,TRBV18,NA,TGTGCCAGCTCGCCCGTCCGAGGACAGGGTAGTAACGAGCAGTACTTC,CASSPVRGQGSNEQYF
TRBD1,TRBJ1-2,TRBV19,NA,TGTGCCAGTAGAACCCTACAGGGGATAGAGGACTATGGCTACACCTTC,CASRTLQGIEDYGYTF